The clone carrying this T cell receptor (beta chain) has a handful of counts. The antigen is undetermined. The data belong to a study of blood T cells in healthy people across ages. Points from the study as a whole: Relative to aged donors, long-lived donors carried more naive CD4+ cells and displayed higher diversity.

This CDR3 spans 14 amino acids. The germline CDR1 and CDR2 sequences are SGHTA and FQGNSA. V dropped 2 bases and J dropped 0 bases, with 7 bases sitting between them. It was with a sample-barcoded 5' primer and a J-beta primer mix that a second PCR of roughly 7 to 12 cycles was run. Via MiXCR, TCRdb re-called the 5' RACE reads, giving one row per CDR3 protein. Altogether hundreds of thousands of distinct CDR3 sequences are present, roughly 45% being singletons, with the ten largest covering about 20%. Sequences were obtained from blood. The chain joins TRBV7-2 to TRBJ2-5; a possible D gene is TRBD2 (5 bases). The receptor was isolated from a woman between 55 and 75 years old in good health. CDR3 in amino acids: CASSLQRNQETQYF. For the CDR3, the DNA is TGTGCCAGCAGCTTACAGCGGAACCAAGAGACCCAGTACTTC. The complete variable domain, with remaining parts taken from reference TRBV7-2 and TRBJ2-5, reads GAGVSQSPSNKVTEKGKDVELRCDPISGHTALYWYRQSLGQGLEFLIYFQGNSAPDKSGLPSDRFSAERTGGSVSTLTIQRTQQEDSAVYLCASSLQRNQETQYFGPGTRLLVL.